A selection of T cell receptor beta chains follows, all from one sample in a study of radiation and T cells in renal cell carcinoma. TCRdb's copy holds only in-frame clones and misses some; the assay was immunoSEQ multiplex PCR. Of more than 140,000 clones listed, 70% to 90% are singletons. The source material was blood, sampled from a patient whose treatment included radiotherapy and nephrectomy. The receptors were gathered from a woman in her 50s with renal cell carcinoma. Both conserved end residues are part of each CDR3. D genes are given only for firm matches. Clone size, where shown, is once, few, many, or a class for clones that have expanded.

CDR3 DNA | CDR3 protein | CDR3 length | V gene | clone size | J gene | D gene
TGCGCCAGCAGCCAAGATCGGCAGGGGGCATGGAAAGAGCAGTACTTC | CASSQDRQGAWKEQYF | 16 | TRBV4-3 | once | TRBJ2-7 | TRBD1
TGCGCCAGCAGCCAAGATTCGTCCGGCCTAGGAGCTTTCTTT | CASSQDSSGLGAFF | 14 | TRBV4-1 | - | TRBJ1-1 | -
TGTGCCAGCAGCCTAGGACCTAATGAAAAACTGTTTTTT | CASSLGPNEKLFF | 13 | TRBV5-4 | - | TRBJ1-4 | -
TGTGCCAGCAGCTTAAATGAAGGGGGGAGGGAGACCCAGTACTTC | CASSLNEGGRETQYF | 15 | TRBV7-2 | - | TRBJ2-5 | -
TGCGCCAGCAGCCAAGATAGATGGTCGAGTGGCTACACCTTC | CASSQDRWSSGYTF | 14 | TRBV4-1 | once | TRBJ1-2 | -
TGTGCCAGTAGTCCCCGAAAGGGACAGTCTAGCAATCAGCCCCAGCATTTT | CASSPRKGQSSNQPQHF | 17 | TRBV19 | - | TRBJ1-5 | TRBD1
TGCGCCAGCAGCCAAGATCGCCCGACAGGGAATCAGCCCCAGCATTTT | CASSQDRPTGNQPQHF | 16 | TRBV4-1 | - | TRBJ1-5 | TRBD1
TGTGCCAGCAGTGCCCCCAACGAGCAGTACTTC | CASSAPNEQYF | 11 | TRBV6-1 | - | TRBJ2-7 | -
TGTGCCAGTAGTATCTCAGGGGCCCCAATGAACACTGAAGCTTTCTTT | CASSISGAPMNTEAFF | 16 | TRBV19 | - | TRBJ1-1 | -
TGTGCCAGCAAGACAGGGATGACTAATGAAAAACTGTTTTTT | CASKTGMTNEKLFF | 14 | TRBV19 | few | TRBJ1-4 | TRBD1